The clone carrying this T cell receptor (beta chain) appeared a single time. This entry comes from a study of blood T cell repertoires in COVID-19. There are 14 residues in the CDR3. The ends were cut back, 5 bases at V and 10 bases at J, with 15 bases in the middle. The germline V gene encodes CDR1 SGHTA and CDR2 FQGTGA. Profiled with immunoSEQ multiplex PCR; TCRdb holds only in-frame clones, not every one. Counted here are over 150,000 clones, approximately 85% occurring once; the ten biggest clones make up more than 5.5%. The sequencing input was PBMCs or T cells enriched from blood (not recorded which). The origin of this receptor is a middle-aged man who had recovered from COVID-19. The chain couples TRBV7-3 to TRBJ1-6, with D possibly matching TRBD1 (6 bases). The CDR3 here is CASSMDPGESPLHF. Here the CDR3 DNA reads TGTGCCAGCAGCATGGACCCAGGGGAATCACCCCTCCACTTT.